What follows are 2 T cell receptor beta chains derived from one specimen sequenced in a study of T-cell memory formation after mild COVID-19. TCRdb ran MiXCR on the 5' RACE reads and lists one entry per CDR3 protein. The table shows around 430,000 distinct CDR3 sequences, with approximately 15% occurring only once. Sequencing was done on a sample of PBMCs or a T cell subset sorted from them (not recorded which). The receptors derive from a man between 18 and 35 years old who had mild COVID-19 (a few samples of this study predate the infection). Cell type and time point are not known.

CDR3 protein: CASSLVAGEPSYNEQFF. CDR3 nucleotides: TGTGCCAGCAGCTTAGTAGCGGGGGAACCGTCCTACAATGAGCAGTTCTTC. The chain recombines TRBV13 with TRBJ2-1; 9 nucleotides line up with TRBD2. The germline gives CDR1 PRHDT, CDR2 FYEKMQ (reference sequence). With V trimmed by 1 base and J by 1 base, 5 bases remained unmatched. The CDR3 runs 17 residues.

The chain is built from TRBV2 and TRBJ2-1; D is unclear. The CDR3 length is 14 residues. Deletions cut 7 bases from V and 5 bases from J, with 15 bases between. From germline, CDR1 is SNHLY and CDR2 FYNNEI. The CDR3 loop is CASMTSEIHNEQFF. In nucleotides, the CDR3 is TGTGCCAGCATGACTTCTGAGATCCACAATGAGCAGTTCTTC.